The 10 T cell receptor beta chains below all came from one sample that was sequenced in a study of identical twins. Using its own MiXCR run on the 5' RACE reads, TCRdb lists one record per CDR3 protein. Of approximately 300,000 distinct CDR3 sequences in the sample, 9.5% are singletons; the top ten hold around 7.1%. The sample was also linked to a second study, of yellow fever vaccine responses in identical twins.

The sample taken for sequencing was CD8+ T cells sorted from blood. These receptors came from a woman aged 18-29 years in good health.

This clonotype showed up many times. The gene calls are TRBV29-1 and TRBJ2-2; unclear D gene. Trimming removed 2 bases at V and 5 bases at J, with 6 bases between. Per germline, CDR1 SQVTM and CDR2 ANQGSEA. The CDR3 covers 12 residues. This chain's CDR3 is CSVERTTGELFF. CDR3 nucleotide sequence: TGCAGCGTTGAAAGAACAACCGGGGAGCTGTTTTTT.

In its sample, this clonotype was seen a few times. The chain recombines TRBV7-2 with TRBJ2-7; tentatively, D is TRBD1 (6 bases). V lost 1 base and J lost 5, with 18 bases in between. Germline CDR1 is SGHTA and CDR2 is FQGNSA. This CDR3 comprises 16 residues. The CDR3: CASSLGFVPGADEQYF. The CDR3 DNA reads TGTGCCAGCAGCTTAGGTTTTGTTCCAGGGGCGGACGAGCAGTACTTC. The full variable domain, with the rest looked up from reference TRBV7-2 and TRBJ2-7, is GAGVSQSPSNKVTEKGKDVELRCDPISGHTALYWYRQSLGQGLEFLIYFQGNSAPDKSGLPSDRFSAERTGGSVSTLTIQRTQQEDSAVYLCASSLGFVPGADEQYFGPGTRLTVT.

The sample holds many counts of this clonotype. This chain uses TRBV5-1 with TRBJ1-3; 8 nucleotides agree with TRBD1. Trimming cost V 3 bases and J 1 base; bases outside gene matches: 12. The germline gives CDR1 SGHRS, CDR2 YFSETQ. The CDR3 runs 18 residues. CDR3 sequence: CASSYPDREVLSGNTIYF. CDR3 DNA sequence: TGCGCCAGCAGCTACCCGGACAGGGAAGTCTTGTCTGGAAACACCATATATTTT.

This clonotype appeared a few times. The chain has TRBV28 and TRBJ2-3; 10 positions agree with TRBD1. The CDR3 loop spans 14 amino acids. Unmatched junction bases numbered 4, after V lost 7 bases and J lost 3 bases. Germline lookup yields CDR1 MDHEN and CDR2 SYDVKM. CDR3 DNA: TGTGCCAGCAATGACAGGGGGCTTACAGATACGCAGTATTTT. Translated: CASNDRGLTDTQYF.

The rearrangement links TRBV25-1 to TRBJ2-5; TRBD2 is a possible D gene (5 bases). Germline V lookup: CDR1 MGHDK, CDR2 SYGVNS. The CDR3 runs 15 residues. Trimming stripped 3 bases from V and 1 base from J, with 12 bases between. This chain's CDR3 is CASSDSAELQETQYF. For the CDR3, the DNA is TGTGCCAGCAGTGATTCAGCGGAACTCCAAGAGACCCAGTACTTC.

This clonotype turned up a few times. The CDR3 sequence is CASSNPRQDHSYEQYF. The CDR3 DNA reads as TGTGCCAGCAGTAACCCGCGACAGGACCACTCCTACGAGCAGTACTTC. The rearrangement joins TRBV6-2 or TRBV6-3 to TRBJ2-7; TRBD1 is a possible D gene (6 bases). Germline CDR1 reads MNHEY; CDR2 reads SVGEGT. The CDR3 has 16 amino acids. V dropped 5 bases and J dropped 0 bases, with 17 bases sitting between them.

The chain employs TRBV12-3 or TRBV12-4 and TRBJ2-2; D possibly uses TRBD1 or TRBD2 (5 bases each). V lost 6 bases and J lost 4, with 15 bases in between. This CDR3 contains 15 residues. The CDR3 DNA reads TGTGCCAGCAGGGGAGACAGTGGTGGCACCGGGGAGCTGTTTTTT. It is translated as CASRGDSGGTGELFF.

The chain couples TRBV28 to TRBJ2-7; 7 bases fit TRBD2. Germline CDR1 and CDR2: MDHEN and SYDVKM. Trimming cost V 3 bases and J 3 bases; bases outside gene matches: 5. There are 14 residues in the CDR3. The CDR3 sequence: CASSFVLADYEQYF. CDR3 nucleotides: TGTGCCAGCAGTTTTGTGCTAGCGGACTACGAGCAGTACTTC.

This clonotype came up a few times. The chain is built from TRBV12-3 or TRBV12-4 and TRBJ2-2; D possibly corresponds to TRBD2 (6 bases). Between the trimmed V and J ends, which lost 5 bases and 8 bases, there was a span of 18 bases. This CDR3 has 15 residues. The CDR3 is CASSPNRDLGGELFF. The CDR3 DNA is TGTGCCAGCAGTCCAAACCGGGACTTAGGTGGGGAGCTGTTTTTT.

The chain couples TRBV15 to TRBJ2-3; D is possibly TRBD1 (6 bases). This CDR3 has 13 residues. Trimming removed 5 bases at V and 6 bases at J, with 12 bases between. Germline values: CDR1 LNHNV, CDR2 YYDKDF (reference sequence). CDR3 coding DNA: TGTGCCACCAGCTCCATCAGGGGCGATACGCAGTATTTT. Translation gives CATSSIRGDTQYF.